This T cell receptor (beta chain) was observed in a study of CD8+ T cells in alopecia areata. Study-wide background: Scoring treated patients' severity relied on the percentage of scalp area affected.

Treatment meaning: oral pan-JAK inhibitor, 5-10 mg twice daily. Study outcomes and limitations: Only one nonresponder was present, which leaves the link between baseline CD8+ expansion and response uncertain. Alopecia totalis/universalis scalp especially showed more expanded CD8+ clones than normal scalp.

Extraction and reverse transcription of RNA yielded cDNA as the sequencing template. Sequenced by immunoSEQ multiplex PCR; TCRdb stores in-frame clones only, minus some. This sample yields around 200,000 clones, of which 58% are seen a single time; 10% to 15% belongs to the top ten. As to this clone: Antigen unknown.

CDR3 length: 14 residues. The germline V gene has CDR1 GTSNPN and CDR2 SVGIG (reference sequence). The junction had 9 bases not matched to a gene; V was cut back by 5 bases and J by 5 bases. The chain joins TRBV30 to TRBJ1-1; the match to TRBD1 covers 9 bases. This receptor was taken from a human donor with alopecia areata. Specimen: CD8+ T cells sorted from blood, collected at week 24, from a patient treated with tofacitinib. Here the CDR3 reads CAWGKGQGKTEAFF. The CDR3, as DNA: TGTGCCTGGGGCAAGGGACAGGGAAAGACTGAAGCTTTCTTT.